This T cell receptor beta chain stems from a study of Graves' ophthalmopathy and Graves' hyperthyroidism. The authors amplified TCR beta CDR3 regions from RNA transcripts. Second-round multiplex PCR came after first-round RT-PCR with HTBI primers. TCRdb reprocessed the multiplex PCR reads with MiXCR, giving one entry per CDR3 protein. The sample has around 1.1 million distinct CDR3 sequences, less than 45% seen once; the top ten hold roughly 11%. Germline loops: CDR1 ENHRY, CDR2 SYGVKD. Between the trimmed V and J ends, which lost 3 bases and 1 base, there was a span of 9 bases. The CDR3 extends over 15 amino acids. Diagnosis was based on clinical symptoms, serum thyroxine, TRAb, thyroid ultrasound and orbital computed tomography.

The genes are TRBV10-3 and TRBJ2-2; no clear D. The specimen sequenced was peripheral blood or thyroid tissue (not recorded which). The TCR was taken from an adult man with Graves' hyperthyroidism. The CDR3 protein is CAISDVAGNTGELFF. The CDR3 coding sequence is TGTGCCATCAGTGACGTCGCAGGGAACACCGGGGAGCTGTTTTTT.